This note documents a single T cell receptor (beta chain) sequence. CDR1 is LNHDA and CDR2 is SQIVND in the germline V gene (reference sequence). V lost 4 bases and J lost 0; bases outside the gene matches: 2. This CDR3 comprises 14 residues. The data stem from a study of Ad26.COV2.S vaccination and SARS-CoV-2 variants. Stated treatment: roughly 20 received Ad26.COV2.S at low or high dose, single or two shots; roughly 5 received placebo; per-sample allocation not given. Samples analyzed were those drawn on day 63 after the first vaccine or placebo injection. Sequenced by immunoSEQ multiplex PCR; TCRdb stores in-frame clones only, minus some. Of about 370,000 clones detected, 70% to 90% appear once; the ten largest clones hold about 3.6%.

This receptor was obtained from a person between 18 and 65 years old who received the Ad26.COV2.S COVID-19 vaccine or a placebo. The chain has TRBV19 and TRBJ2-5, with 7 positions matching TRBD1. The starting material was peripheral blood, obtained in a trial of Ad26.COV2.S vaccine versus placebo. CDR3 bases: TGTGCCAGTAGTACTGGACAGGACCAAGAGACCCAGTACTTC. It is translated as CASSTGQDQETQYF. Using reference TRBV19 and TRBJ2-5 for the parts outside the CDR3, the full variable domain is DGGITQSPKYLFRKEGQNVTLSCEQNLNHDAMYWYRQDPGQGLRLIYYSQIVNDFQKGDIAEGYSVSREKKESFPLTVTSAQKNPTAFYLCASSTGQDQETQYFGPGTRLLVL.